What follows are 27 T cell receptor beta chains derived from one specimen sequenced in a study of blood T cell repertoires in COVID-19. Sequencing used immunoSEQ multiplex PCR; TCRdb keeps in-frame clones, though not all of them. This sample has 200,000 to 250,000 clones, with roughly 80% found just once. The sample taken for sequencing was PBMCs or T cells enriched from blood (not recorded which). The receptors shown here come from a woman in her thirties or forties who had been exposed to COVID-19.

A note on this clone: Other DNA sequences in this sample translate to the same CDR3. The CDR3 region has the DNA TGTGCCAGCAGCTTAGGGGGCGGTGGCACTGAAGCTTTCTTT. Residues: CASSLGGGGTEAFF. The chain is built from TRBV7-2 and TRBJ1-1, with D maybe TRBD1 (5 bases). V was pared by 1 base and J by 4 bases, with 10 bases between. CDR1 and CDR2 (germline): SGHTA, FQGNSA. The CDR3 consists of 14 residues.

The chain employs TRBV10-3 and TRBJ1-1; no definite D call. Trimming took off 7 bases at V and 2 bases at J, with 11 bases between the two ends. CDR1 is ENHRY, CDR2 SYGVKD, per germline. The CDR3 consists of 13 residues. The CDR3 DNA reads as TGTGCCATCACCGAAGCTATAAACACTGAAGCTTTCTTT. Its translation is CAITEAINTEAFF.

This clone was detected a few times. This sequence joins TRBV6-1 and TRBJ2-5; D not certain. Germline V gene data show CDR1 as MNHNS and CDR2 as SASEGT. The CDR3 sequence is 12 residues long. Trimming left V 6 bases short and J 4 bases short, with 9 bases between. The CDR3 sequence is CASSHTGETQYF. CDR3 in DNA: TGTGCCAGCAGCCACACGGGAGAGACCCAGTACTTC.

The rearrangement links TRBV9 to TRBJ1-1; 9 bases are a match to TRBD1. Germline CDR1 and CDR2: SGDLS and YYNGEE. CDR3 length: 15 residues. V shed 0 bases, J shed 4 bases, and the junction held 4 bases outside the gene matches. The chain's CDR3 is CASSVAVTGGTEAFF. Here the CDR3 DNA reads TGTGCCAGCAGCGTAGCGGTGACAGGGGGCACTGAAGCTTTCTTT.

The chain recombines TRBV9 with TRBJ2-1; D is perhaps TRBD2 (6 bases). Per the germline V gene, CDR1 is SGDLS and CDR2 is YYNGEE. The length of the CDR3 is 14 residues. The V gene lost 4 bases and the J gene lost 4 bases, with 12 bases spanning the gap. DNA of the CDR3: TGTGCCAGCAGCTCAGCGGGCCTTTACAATGAGCAGTTCTTC. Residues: CASSSAGLYNEQFF.

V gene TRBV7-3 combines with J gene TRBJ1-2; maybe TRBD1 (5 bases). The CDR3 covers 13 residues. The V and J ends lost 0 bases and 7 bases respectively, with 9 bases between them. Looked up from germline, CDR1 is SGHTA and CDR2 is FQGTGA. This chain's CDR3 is CASSLTGGSGYTF. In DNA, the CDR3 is TGTGCCAGCAGCTTAACGGGGGGTAGTGGCTACACCTTC. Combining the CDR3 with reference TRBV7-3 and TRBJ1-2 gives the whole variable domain GAGVSQTPSNKVTEKGKYVELRCDPISGHTALYWYRQSLGQGPEFLIYFQGTGAADDSGLPNDRFFAVRPEGSVSTLKIQRTERGDSAVYLCASSLTGGSGYTFGSGTRLTVV.

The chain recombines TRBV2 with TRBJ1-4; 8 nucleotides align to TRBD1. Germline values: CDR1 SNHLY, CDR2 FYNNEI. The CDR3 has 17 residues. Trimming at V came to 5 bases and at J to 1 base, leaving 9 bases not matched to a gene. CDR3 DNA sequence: TGTGCCAGCAGTAGGGCCCCCACAGGGGGAACTAATGAAAAACTGTTTTTT. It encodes CASSRAPTGGTNEKLFF.

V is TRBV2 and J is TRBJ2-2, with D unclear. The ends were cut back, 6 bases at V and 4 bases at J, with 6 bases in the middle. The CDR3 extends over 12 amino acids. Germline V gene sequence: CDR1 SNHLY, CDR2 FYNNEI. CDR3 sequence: CASRYSTGELFF. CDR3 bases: TGTGCCAGCAGATACAGCACCGGGGAGCTGTTTTTT.

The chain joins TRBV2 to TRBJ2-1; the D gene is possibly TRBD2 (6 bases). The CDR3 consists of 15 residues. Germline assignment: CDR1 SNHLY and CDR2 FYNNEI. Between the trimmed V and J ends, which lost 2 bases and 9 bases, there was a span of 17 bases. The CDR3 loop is CASSENRLDRAEQFF. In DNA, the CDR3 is TGTGCCAGCAGTGAAAATAGACTAGATAGGGCTGAGCAGTTCTTC.

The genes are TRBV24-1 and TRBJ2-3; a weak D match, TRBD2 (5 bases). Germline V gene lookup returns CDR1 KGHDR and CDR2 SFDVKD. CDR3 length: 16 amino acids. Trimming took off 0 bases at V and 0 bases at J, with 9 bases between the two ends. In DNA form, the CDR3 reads TGTGCCACCAGTGATTTGAATCGGACTAGCACAGATACGCAGTATTTT. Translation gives CATSDLNRTSTDTQYF.

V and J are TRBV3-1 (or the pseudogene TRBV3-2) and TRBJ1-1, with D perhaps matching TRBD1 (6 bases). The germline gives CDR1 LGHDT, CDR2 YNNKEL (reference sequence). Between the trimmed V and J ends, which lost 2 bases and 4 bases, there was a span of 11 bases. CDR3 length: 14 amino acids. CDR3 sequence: CASSQFGGSTEAFF. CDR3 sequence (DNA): TGTGCCAGCAGCCAATTTGGGGGCTCCACTGAAGCTTTCTTT.

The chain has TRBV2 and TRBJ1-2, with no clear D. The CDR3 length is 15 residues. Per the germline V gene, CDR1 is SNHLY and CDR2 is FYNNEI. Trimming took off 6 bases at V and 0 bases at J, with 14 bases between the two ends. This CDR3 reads CASRVSLETNYGYTF. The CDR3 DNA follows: TGTGCCAGCAGGGTCTCCCTCGAGACTAACTATGGCTACACCTTC.

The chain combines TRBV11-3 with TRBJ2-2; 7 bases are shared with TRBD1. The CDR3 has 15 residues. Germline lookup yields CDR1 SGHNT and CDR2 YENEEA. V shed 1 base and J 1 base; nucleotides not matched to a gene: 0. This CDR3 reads CASSLGTGNTGELFF. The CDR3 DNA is TGTGCCAGCAGCTTAGGGACAGGGAACACCGGGGAGCTGTTTTTT.

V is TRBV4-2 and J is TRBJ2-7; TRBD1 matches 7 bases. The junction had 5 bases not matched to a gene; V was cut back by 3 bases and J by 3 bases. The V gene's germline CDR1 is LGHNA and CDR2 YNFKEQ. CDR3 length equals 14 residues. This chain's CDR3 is CASSQGQGDYEQYF. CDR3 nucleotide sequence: TGTGCCAGCAGCCAGGGGCAGGGGGACTACGAGCAGTACTTC.

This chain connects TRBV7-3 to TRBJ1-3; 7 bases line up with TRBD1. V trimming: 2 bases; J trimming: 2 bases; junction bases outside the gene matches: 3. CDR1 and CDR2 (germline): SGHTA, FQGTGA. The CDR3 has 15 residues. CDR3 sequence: CASSLSTGTGNTIYF. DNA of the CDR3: TGTGCCAGCAGCTTATCGACAGGGACTGGAAACACCATATATTTT.

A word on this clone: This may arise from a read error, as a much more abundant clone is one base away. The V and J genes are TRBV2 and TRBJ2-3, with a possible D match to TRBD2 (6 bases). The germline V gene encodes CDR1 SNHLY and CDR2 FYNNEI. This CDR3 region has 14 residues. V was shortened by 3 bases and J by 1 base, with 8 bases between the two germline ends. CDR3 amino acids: CASSDGGGTDTQYF. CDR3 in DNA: TGTGCCAGCAGTGATGGAGGGGGCACAGATACGCAGTATTTT.

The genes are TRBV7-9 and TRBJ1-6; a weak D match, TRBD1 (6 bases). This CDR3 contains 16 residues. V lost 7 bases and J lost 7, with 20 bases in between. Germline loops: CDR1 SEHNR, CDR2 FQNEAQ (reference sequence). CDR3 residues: CASTPGRTAPNSPLHF. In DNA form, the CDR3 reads TGTGCCAGCACCCCCGGCCGGACAGCTCCCAATTCACCCCTCCACTTT.

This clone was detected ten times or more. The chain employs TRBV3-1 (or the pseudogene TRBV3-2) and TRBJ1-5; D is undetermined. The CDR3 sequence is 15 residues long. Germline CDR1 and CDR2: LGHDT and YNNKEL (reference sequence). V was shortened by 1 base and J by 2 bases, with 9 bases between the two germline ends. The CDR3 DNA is TGTGCCAGCAGCCAAGTGGCGGGCGGCAATCAGCCCCAGCATTTT. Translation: CASSQVAGGNQPQHF.

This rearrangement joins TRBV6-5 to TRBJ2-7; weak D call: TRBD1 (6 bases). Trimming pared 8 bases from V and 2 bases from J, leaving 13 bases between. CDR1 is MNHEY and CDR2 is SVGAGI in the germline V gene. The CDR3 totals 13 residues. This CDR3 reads CASVRQAPYEQYF. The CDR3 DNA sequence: TGTGCCAGCGTCAGACAGGCCCCCTACGAGCAGTACTTC.

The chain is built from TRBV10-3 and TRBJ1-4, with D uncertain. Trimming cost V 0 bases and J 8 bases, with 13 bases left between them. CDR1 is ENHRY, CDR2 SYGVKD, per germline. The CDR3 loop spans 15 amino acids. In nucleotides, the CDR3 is TGTGCCATCAGTGAGTCGAGCGGAAAGGGCGAAAAACTGTTTTTT. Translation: CAISESSGKGEKLFF.

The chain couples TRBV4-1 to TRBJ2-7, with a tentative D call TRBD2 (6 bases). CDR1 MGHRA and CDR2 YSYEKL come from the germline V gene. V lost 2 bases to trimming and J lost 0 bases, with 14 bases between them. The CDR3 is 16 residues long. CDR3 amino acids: CASSQNRDLSSYEQYF. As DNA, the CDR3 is TGCGCCAGCAGCCAAAACCGGGACTTGAGCTCCTACGAGCAGTACTTC.

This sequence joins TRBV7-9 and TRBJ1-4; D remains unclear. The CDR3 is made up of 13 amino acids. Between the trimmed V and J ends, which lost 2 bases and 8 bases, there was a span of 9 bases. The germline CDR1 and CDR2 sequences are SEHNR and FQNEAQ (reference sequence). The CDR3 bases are TGTGCCAGCAGCTTAAGTTTCAGAGAAAAACTGTTTTTT. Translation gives CASSLSFREKLFF.

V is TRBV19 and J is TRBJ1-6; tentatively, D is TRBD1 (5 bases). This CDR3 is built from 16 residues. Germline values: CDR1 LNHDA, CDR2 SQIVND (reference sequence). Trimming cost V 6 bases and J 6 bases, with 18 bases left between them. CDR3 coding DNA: TGTGCCAGTAGCCAACAGGTGGCCTCTTCTAATTCACCCCTCCACTTT. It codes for CASSQQVASSNSPLHF.

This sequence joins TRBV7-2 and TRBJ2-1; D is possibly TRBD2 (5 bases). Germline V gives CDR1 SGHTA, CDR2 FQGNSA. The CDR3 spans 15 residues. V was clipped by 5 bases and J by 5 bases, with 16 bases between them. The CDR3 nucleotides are TGTGCCAGCAGCCCTCCTGAAGGGCGGGACAATGAGCAGTTCTTC. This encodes CASSPPEGRDNEQFF.

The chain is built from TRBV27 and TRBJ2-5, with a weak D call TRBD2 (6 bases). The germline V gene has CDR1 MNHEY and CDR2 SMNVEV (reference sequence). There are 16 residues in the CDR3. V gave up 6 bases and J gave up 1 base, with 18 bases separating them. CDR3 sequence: CASRRSRGSGQETQYF. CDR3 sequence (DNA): TGTGCCAGCAGACGAAGCCGAGGTAGCGGCCAAGAGACCCAGTACTTC.

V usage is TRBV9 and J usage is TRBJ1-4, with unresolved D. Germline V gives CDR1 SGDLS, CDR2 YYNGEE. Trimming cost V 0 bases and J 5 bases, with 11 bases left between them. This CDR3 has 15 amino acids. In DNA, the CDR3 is TGTGCCAGCAGCGTAGGGAACAGCTTAAATGAAAAACTGTTTTTT. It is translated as CASSVGNSLNEKLFF.

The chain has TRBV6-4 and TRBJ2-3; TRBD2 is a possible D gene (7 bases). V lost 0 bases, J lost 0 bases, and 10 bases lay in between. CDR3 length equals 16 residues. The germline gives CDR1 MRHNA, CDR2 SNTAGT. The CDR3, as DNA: TGTGCCAGCAGTGACTCGGGCGGGGGCAGCACAGATACGCAGTATTTT. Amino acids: CASSDSGGGSTDTQYF.